This passage covers 3 T cell receptor beta chains from one sample sequenced in a study of cytomegalovirus exposure and HLA in healthy donors. The PCR had 60 Vbeta and 13 Jbeta primers. The data were produced by immunoSEQ multiplex PCR, yet TCRdb's version contains in-frame clones alone and is incomplete. The sample yields over 200,000 clones, roughly 89% seen once. The sequenced sample consisted of PBMCs. The receptor source for this set is a woman younger than 30 in good health and CMV-seronegative.

This sequence joins TRBV9 and TRBJ2-5; TRBD2 matches 8 bases. Trimming cost V 0 bases and J 2 bases; bases outside gene matches: 3. This CDR3 comprises 15 residues. CDR1 and CDR2 (germline): SGDLS, YYNGEE. CDR3 in DNA: TGTGCCAGCAGCGTAGAGGCGGGAGGACAAGAGACCCAGTACTTC. It is translated as CASSVEAGGQETQYF.

The CDR3 here is CASSSRGPADTQYF. CDR3 bases: TGTGCCAGCAGCTCCAGGGGGCCCGCAGATACGCAGTATTTT. This sequence joins TRBV11-1 and TRBJ2-3; 8 positions match TRBD1. Germline assignment: CDR1 SGHAT and CDR2 FQDESV (reference sequence). The ends lost 4 bases at V and 4 bases at J; junction bases unmatched: 4. The CDR3 loop spans 14 amino acids.

V gene TRBV29-1 combines with J gene TRBJ2-1; weak D call: TRBD2 (7 bases). The CDR3 sequence is 12 residues long. Trimming cost V 6 bases and J 7 bases, with 13 bases left between them. CDR1 and CDR2 from the germline V gene are SQVTM and ANQGSEA. The CDR3 DNA is TGCAGCGTGCCTAGGGGGGGAAATGAGCAGTTCTTC. This codes for CSVPRGGNEQFF.